This entry lists 14 T cell receptor beta chains sequenced from one sample in a study of regulatory T cells in long-lasting Graves disease. Building of the TCR beta libraries involved iRepertoire HTBI primers and Arm-PCR of CDR3 regions. TCRdb recomputed calls from the multiplex PCR reads with MiXCR, one row per CDR3 protein. The table lists about 530,000 distinct CDR3 sequences, about 16% of them singletons, with around 25% in the top ten. Time point defined: newly diagnosed GD, antithyroid drugs for less than 3 months. From PBMCs, RNA was extracted and then used to make the TCR library. These data were likewise used in another study, on T cells in Graves' hyperthyroidism and ophthalmopathy.

Sample: peripheral blood mononuclear cells (PBMCs), taken at new diagnosis, from a patient treated with antithyroid drugs. The receptors shown here come from a woman aged 40 to 65 with Graves disease.

This clonotype occurred many times. The chain recombines TRBV27 with TRBJ2-1; no clear D. CDR1 and CDR2 (germline): MNHEY, SMNVEV (reference sequence). With 8 bases removed from V and 3 bases from J, the gap between germline ends came to 8 bases. The CDR3 spans 12 residues. The CDR3 reads CASGLLYNEQFF. The CDR3, as DNA: TGTGCCAGCGGCCTTCTCTACAATGAGCAGTTCTTC.

This clonotype was detected ten times or more. V usage is TRBV19 and J usage is TRBJ2-5; 8 positions match TRBD1. V was clipped by 4 bases and J by 4 bases; unmatched bases: 5. Germline lookup yields CDR1 LNHDA and CDR2 SQIVND (reference sequence). CDR3 size: 14 residues. CDR3 loop: CASSRAGGLETQYF. CDR3 sequence (DNA): TGTGCCAGTAGTAGGGCAGGGGGCCTAGAGACCCAGTACTTC.

This clonotype was recorded at least ten times. This chain connects TRBV28 to TRBJ2-3, with 8 bases fitting TRBD1. The CDR3 sequence is 16 residues long. Losses at the gene ends were 7 bases for V and 5 bases for J; bases not matched to a gene: 14. The V gene's germline CDR1 is MDHEN and CDR2 SYDVKM. The CDR3 is CASTPRGRGQRDTQYF. The CDR3 DNA is TGTGCCAGCACACCGAGGGGCAGGGGGCAAAGAGATACGCAGTATTTT.

In its sample, this clonotype was seen many times. As DNA, the CDR3 is TGTGCCAGCAGCCCCCGCGGACTAGCGGGGCACGAGCAGTACTTC. As protein: CASSPRGLAGHEQYF. This chain joins TRBV12-3 or TRBV12-4 and TRBJ2-7; 12 nucleotides match TRBD2. This CDR3 has 15 amino acids. The V segment lost 6 bases and the J segment 5 bases; nucleotides outside the gene matches: 8.

The gene calls are TRBV5-4 and TRBJ2-7; D possibly uses TRBD1 or TRBD2 (6 bases each). The CDR3 covers 15 residues. Germline V gene data show CDR1 as SGHNT and CDR2 as YYREEE (reference sequence). Trimming cost V 5 bases and J 0 bases, with 15 bases left between them. The CDR3 loop is CASSWGAGDSYEQYF. In nucleotides, the CDR3 is TGTGCCAGCAGTTGGGGGGCGGGCGACTCCTACGAGCAGTACTTC.

This clonotype has a count of ten or more. The chain recombines TRBV29-1 with TRBJ2-7; no firm D call. The V gene's germline CDR1 is SQVTM and CDR2 ANQGSEA. Trimming took off 3 bases at V and 0 bases at J, with 6 bases between the two ends. CDR3 length equals 12 residues. The CDR3 region is CSVEAASYEQYF. The CDR3 DNA reads TGCAGCGTTGAGGCGGCCTCCTACGAGCAGTACTTC.

This clonotype was observed at least ten times. V is TRBV20-1 and J is TRBJ1-5; possible D gene TRBD1, 6 bases. From germline, CDR1 is DFQATT and CDR2 SNEGSKA (reference sequence). The ends were cut back, 3 bases at V and 4 bases at J, with 13 bases in the middle. The CDR3 totals 14 residues. In DNA, the CDR3 is TGCAGTGCTAGGGTGACAGGAGTTAATCAGCCCCAGCATTTT. This gives the protein CSARVTGVNQPQHF.

This clonotype was counted a few times. The rearrangement joins TRBV30 to TRBJ2-7; perhaps TRBD1 as D (6 bases). This CDR3 comprises 13 residues. Trimming took 5 bases from V and 5 from J, leaving 16 bases between them. Germline CDR1 GTSNPN, CDR2 SVGIG (reference sequence). CDR3 loop: CAWRDIPSHEQYF. The CDR3 DNA sequence: TGTGCCTGGCGGGACATTCCTTCCCACGAGCAGTACTTC. The full variable domain, rest sourced from reference TRBV30 and TRBJ2-7, is SQTIHQWPATLVQPVGSPLSLECTVEGTSNPNLYWYRQAAGRGLQLLFYSVGIGQISSEVPQNLSASRPQDRQFILSSKKLLLSDSGFYLCAWRDIPSHEQYFGPGTRLTVT.

Notes on this clonotype: A much larger clone lies one base from this, so it may be a read error. CDR3 in DNA: TGTGCCAGCAGTTCTCTACCGGGACGAACCGAGCAGTACTTC. Translation: CASSSLPGRTEQYF. The chain joins TRBV12-3 or TRBV12-4 to TRBJ2-7; D possibly uses TRBD1 or TRBD2 (5 bases each). The CDR3 has 14 amino acids. V was cut by 4 bases and J by 6 bases, with 16 bases left in between.

This clonotype was recorded many times. The chain couples TRBV10-3 to TRBJ1-2, with a tentative D call TRBD1 (6 bases). CDR1 and CDR2 (germline): ENHRY, SYGVKD. Deletions cut 6 bases from V and 2 bases from J, with 13 bases between. The length of the CDR3 is 14 residues. The CDR3 nucleotides read TGTGCCATCAGGGACCGACAGGACAACTATGGCTACACCTTC. It codes for CAIRDRQDNYGYTF.

This clonotype was observed many times. V and J are TRBV6-6 and TRBJ1-2, with 12 positions matching TRBD1. The CDR3 is made up of 16 amino acids. V was pared by 0 bases and J by 4 bases, with 3 bases of the junction left unmatched. In germline, CDR1 is MNHNY, CDR2 SVGAGI (reference sequence). This chain's CDR3 is CASSYSAGQGAYGYTF. The CDR3 DNA is TGTGCCAGCAGTTACTCGGCGGGACAGGGGGCCTATGGCTACACCTTC.

The sample holds a few counts of this clonotype. The chain is built from TRBV5-1 and TRBJ1-2; weak D call: TRBD1 (6 bases). CDR1 and CDR2 from the germline V gene are SGHRS and YFSETQ. The CDR3 is 15 amino acids. Trimming removed 2 bases at V and 7 bases at J, with 18 bases between. CDR3 protein: CASSFGEQGRGGYTF. The DNA for the CDR3 is TGCGCCAGCAGCTTCGGTGAACAGGGCAGGGGTGGCTACACCTTC.

This clonotype was detected many times. The chain is built from TRBV11-2 and TRBJ2-2; D unclear. The CDR3 runs to 14 residues. Trimming left V 5 bases short and J 5 bases short, with 12 bases between. Germline CDR1 is SGHAT and CDR2 is FQNNGV. CDR3 DNA sequence: TGTGCCAGCAGCAAACGGACCGGGACCGGGGAGCTGTTTTTT. Its protein product is CASSKRTGTGELFF.

V and J are TRBV4-1 and TRBJ2-5, with D uncertain. Germline V gene lookup returns CDR1 MGHRA and CDR2 YSYEKL. V shed 4 bases and J shed 4 bases, with 10 bases lying between them. CDR3 length: 13 amino acids. This chain's CDR3 is CASSRQGSETQYF. The CDR3 nucleotides are TGCGCCAGCAGCCGACAAGGGTCAGAGACCCAGTACTTC.